Each of the 13 T cell receptor beta chains below was sequenced from the same sample in a study of blood T cell repertoires in COVID-19. Sequencing was performed with immunoSEQ multiplex PCR; in TCRdb, only in-frame clones are kept and a portion is missing. The table has some 220,000 clones, 75% to 85% seen once. The sample was peripheral blood. Receptors were obtained from a human donor in a cohort sampled during active COVID-19.

This clone was detected only once. This chain connects TRBV19 to TRBJ2-3; a weak D match, TRBD2 (6 bases). Between the trimmed V and J ends, which lost 3 bases and 2 bases, there was a span of 12 bases. The germline CDR1 and CDR2 sequences are LNHDA and SQIVND (reference sequence). This CDR3 comprises 15 residues. The CDR3 spells CASSMREVTTDTQYF. CDR3 nucleotide sequence: TGTGCCAGTAGTATGAGGGAGGTAACCACAGATACGCAGTATTTT.

A note on this clone: This CDR3 is also generated by other DNA sequences in the sample. This sequence joins TRBV5-1 and TRBJ2-2; maybe TRBD2 (6 bases). Trimming pared 2 bases from V and 2 bases from J, leaving 10 bases between. The CDR3 has 15 residues. Germline V gives CDR1 SGHRS, CDR2 YFSETQ. CDR3 bases: TGCGCCAGCAGCTTAGGGACTCCTAACACCGGGGAGCTGTTTTTT. This codes for CASSLGTPNTGELFF.

The J gene is TRBJ1-2, the V gene TRBV2, with D possibly TRBD1 on 6 matching bases. There are 13 residues in the CDR3. Per germline, CDR1 SNHLY and CDR2 FYNNEI. V was pared by 7 bases and J by 1 base, with 10 bases between. This CDR3 is CASTGAVNYGYTF. CDR3 nucleotide sequence: TGTGCCAGCACAGGGGCCGTTAACTATGGCTACACCTTC.

This chain links TRBV24-1 with TRBJ2-2, with D tentatively TRBD1 (5 bases). Between the trimmed V and J ends, which lost 7 bases and 0 bases, there was a span of 8 bases. This CDR3 contains 14 residues. Germline CDR1 KGHDR, CDR2 SFDVKD. The CDR3 spells CATRMTANTGELFF. The CDR3 DNA reads TGTGCCACCAGAATGACAGCGAACACCGGGGAGCTGTTTTTT.

The chain links TRBV18 to TRBJ1-4; D is uncertain. CDR1 KGHSH and CDR2 LQKENI come from the germline V gene. The CDR3 sequence is 14 residues long. Trimming cost V 6 bases and J 4 bases, with 12 bases left between them. Here the CDR3 reads CASSKGGDNEKLFF. The CDR3, as DNA: TGTGCCAGCTCGAAGGGAGGTGATAATGAAAAACTGTTTTTT.

The V call is TRBV11-2, the J call TRBJ2-7; D is unresolved. The CDR3 covers 13 residues. Germline V gene sequence: CDR1 SGHAT, CDR2 FQNNGV. Between the trimmed V and J ends, which lost 4 bases and 4 bases, there was a span of 11 bases. CDR3 DNA: TGTGCCAGCAGCTCCCCCGCTAGTTACGAGCAGTACTTC. This gives the protein CASSSPASYEQYF.

This CDR3 reads CASSPNRGRDYGYTF. DNA of the CDR3: TGTGCCAGCTCACCAAACAGGGGCAGGGACTATGGCTACACCTTC. The chain has TRBV18 and TRBJ1-2, with 7 bases matching TRBD1. With V trimmed by 2 bases and J by 3 bases, 6 bases remained unmatched. Germline lookup yields CDR1 KGHSH and CDR2 LQKENI. This CDR3 has 15 residues.

This chain uses TRBV5-4 with TRBJ2-5; TRBD1 matches 9 bases. CDR3 length: 14 amino acids. J gave up 4 bases and V 4 bases, and 5 bases lay outside the gene matches. Per germline, CDR1 SGHNT and CDR2 YYREEE (reference sequence). The CDR3 loop is CASSKTGGVETQYF. The CDR3 DNA reads as TGTGCCAGCAGCAAAACAGGGGGCGTAGAGACCCAGTACTTC. Using reference TRBV5-4 and TRBJ2-5 for the parts outside the CDR3, the full variable domain is ETGVTQSPTHLIKTRGQQVTLRCSSQSGHNTVSWYQQALGQGPQFIFQYYREEENGRGNFPPRFSGLQFPNYSSELNVNALELDDSALYLCASSKTGGVETQYFGPGTRLLVL.

V gene TRBV15 combines with J gene TRBJ2-2; weak D call: TRBD2 (6 bases). The CDR3 loop spans 16 amino acids. V lost 1 base, J lost 6 bases, and 15 bases lay in between. The germline CDR1 and CDR2 sequences are LNHNV and YYDKDF (reference sequence). The CDR3 DNA is TGTGCCACCAGCAGAGTGGGACTCCCGCGGGCCGGGGAGCTGTTTTTT. The encoded protein is CATSRVGLPRAGELFF.

V and J are TRBV6-5 and TRBJ1-1, with 8 bases fitting TRBD1. The CDR3 has 14 residues. Germline V gene sequence: CDR1 MNHEY, CDR2 SVGAGI. With 7 bases clipped from V and 3 bases from J, the junction kept 7 bases outside the gene matches. The DNA for the CDR3 is TGTGCCAGCATTTTGACAGGGGCCTACACTGAAGCTTTCTTT. Encoded protein: CASILTGAYTEAFF.

The V call is TRBV19, the J call TRBJ2-1; D possibly corresponds to TRBD2 (5 bases). From germline, CDR1 is LNHDA and CDR2 SQIVND (reference sequence). Trimming pared 5 bases from V and 8 bases from J, leaving 10 bases between. The CDR3 sequence is 12 residues long. In nucleotides, the CDR3 is TGTGCCAGTAGTGTCTTCGGGGATGAGCAGTTCTTC. It is translated as CASSVFGDEQFF.

The chain recombines TRBV2 with TRBJ1-6, with 8 nucleotides matching TRBD1. Germline V CDR1 and CDR2: SNHLY, FYNNEI. This CDR3 is built from 14 residues. Germline trimming cut 10 bases from V and 11 bases from J; bases unmatched to any gene: 13. For the CDR3, the DNA is TGTGCCACGCGAACCGGACAGGGCGGTACACCCCTCCACTTT. Protein: CATRTGQGGTPLHF.

There are a few counts of this clone. The V gene is TRBV7-3, the J gene TRBJ2-1; D may be TRBD1 (5 bases). This CDR3 is 17 amino acids long. Germline loops: CDR1 SGHTA, CDR2 FQGTGA. V was trimmed by 5 bases and J by 0 bases, leaving 17 bases between them. The CDR3 DNA sequence: TGTGCCAGCAGCCCTTTTTCGGACACCAGCTCCTACAATGAGCAGTTCTTC. This encodes CASSPFSDTSSYNEQFF.